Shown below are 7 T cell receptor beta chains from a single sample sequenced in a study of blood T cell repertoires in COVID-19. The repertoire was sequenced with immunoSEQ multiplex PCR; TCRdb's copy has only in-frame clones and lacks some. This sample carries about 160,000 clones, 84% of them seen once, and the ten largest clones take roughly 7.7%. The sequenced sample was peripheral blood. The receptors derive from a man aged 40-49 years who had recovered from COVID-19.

CDR3: CASSSGGANTGELFF. The CDR3 nucleotides read TGTGCCAGCTCTTCCGGCGGGGCGAACACCGGGGAGCTGTTTTTT. The chain uses TRBV18 and TRBJ2-2; possibly TRBD2 for D (6 bases). Per germline, CDR1 KGHSH and CDR2 LQKENI. The CDR3 loop spans 15 amino acids. The V end was cut by 6 bases, the J end by 0 bases, with 11 bases between.

CDR3 nucleotides: TGTGCCTGGGTTGCCTGGACAGGGCAAGAGACCCAGTACTTC. The encoded protein is CAWVAWTGQETQYF. The chain joins TRBV30 to TRBJ2-5; the match to TRBD1 covers 8 bases. The CDR3 is made up of 14 amino acids. The junction had 7 bases not matched to a gene; V was cut back by 5 bases and J by 2 bases. In germline, CDR1 is GTSNPN, CDR2 SVGIG (reference sequence).

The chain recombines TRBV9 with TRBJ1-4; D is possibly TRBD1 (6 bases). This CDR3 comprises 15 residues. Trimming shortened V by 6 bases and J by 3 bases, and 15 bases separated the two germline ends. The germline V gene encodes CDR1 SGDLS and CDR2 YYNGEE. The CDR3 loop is CASTEFGGPNEKLFF. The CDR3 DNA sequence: TGTGCCAGCACCGAATTCGGGGGGCCTAATGAAAAACTGTTTTTT.

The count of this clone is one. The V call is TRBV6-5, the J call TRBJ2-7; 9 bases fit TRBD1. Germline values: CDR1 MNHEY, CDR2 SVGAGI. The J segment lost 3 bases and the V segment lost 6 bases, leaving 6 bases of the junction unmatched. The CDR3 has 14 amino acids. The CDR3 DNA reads TGTGCCAGCAGCCGGGACAGGGAGAGCTACGAGCAGTACTTC. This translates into CASSRDRESYEQYF.

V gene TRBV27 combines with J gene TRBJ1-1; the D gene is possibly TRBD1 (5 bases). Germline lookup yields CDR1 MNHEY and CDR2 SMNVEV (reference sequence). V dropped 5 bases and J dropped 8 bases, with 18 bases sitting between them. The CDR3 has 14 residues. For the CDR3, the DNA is TGTGCCAGCAGTCCGCGGGGCACCTACTTCGAAGCTTTCTTT. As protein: CASSPRGTYFEAFF.

The CDR3 sequence: CATSFQTASFLYGYTF. DNA of the CDR3: TGTGCCACCAGTTTTCAGACAGCATCATTTTTGTATGGCTACACCTTC. J is TRBJ1-2 and V is TRBV24-1, with a weak D call TRBD1 (5 bases). Trimming stripped 6 bases from V and 5 bases from J, with 21 bases between. This CDR3 has 16 residues. The germline gives CDR1 KGHDR, CDR2 SFDVKD.

Here the CDR3 reads CAISERSSYEQYF. CDR3 bases: TGTGCCATCAGTGAGCGGAGCTCCTACGAGCAGTACTTC. The chain uses TRBV10-3 and TRBJ2-7; D not resolved. Trimming took 2 bases from V and 0 from J, leaving 5 bases between them. Germline CDR1 ENHRY, CDR2 SYGVKD. CDR3 size: 13 residues.